Presented here are 4 T cell receptor beta chains from one specimen sequenced in a study of beta chain features in type 1 diabetes. The sequenced template was cDNA made from the entire isolated RNA. Sequencing was performed with immunoSEQ multiplex PCR; in TCRdb, only in-frame clones are kept and a portion is missing. Of 500,000 to 700,000 clones listed, 15% to 18% are singletons. Sequencing was carried out using naive CD4+ T cells from blood. These receptors all come from a man in his late teens or twenties in good health.

The chain employs TRBV4-3 and TRBJ2-3; D may match TRBD1 or TRBD2 (7 bases each). The CDR3 runs to 17 residues. CDR1 is LGHNA, CDR2 YSLEER, per germline. V was pared by 3 bases and J by 4 bases, with 20 bases between. CDR3 sequence: CASSQETTGRAADTQYF. The CDR3 DNA is TGCGCCAGCAGCCAGGAAACGACAGGGAGGGCCGCAGATACGCAGTATTTT.

This clone was seen only a few times. The chain uses TRBV29-1 and TRBJ1-2; D gene ambiguous. CDR1 SQVTM and CDR2 ANQGSEA come from the germline V gene. Trimming pared 4 bases from V and 2 bases from J, leaving 11 bases between. The CDR3 totals 13 residues. This CDR3 reads CSVGRRLNYGYTF. For the CDR3, the DNA is TGCAGCGTTGGCCGCCGACTAAACTATGGCTACACCTTC.

This clone turned up a few times. J is TRBJ1-1 and V is TRBV25-1, with TRBD1 identical over 9 bases. CDR3 length equals 12 residues. Germline assignment: CDR1 MGHDK and CDR2 SYGVNS. J was trimmed by 9 bases and V by 6 bases; bases with no gene match: 5. The CDR3 loop reads CASRGGQGKAFF. The CDR3 DNA follows: TGTGCCAGCAGGGGGGGACAGGGAAAAGCTTTCTTT.

CDR3 DNA sequence: TGCGCCAGCCGTTCCGGGCTAGCGGGACGAGAGACCCAGTACTTC. Amino acids: CASRSGLAGRETQYF. This sequence joins TRBV4-1 and TRBJ2-5, with TRBD2 identical over 9 bases. Germline loops: CDR1 MGHRA, CDR2 YSYEKL. There are 15 residues in the CDR3. V dropped 8 bases and J dropped 4; count of bases not matched to a gene: 11.